The 25 T cell receptor beta chains listed next were all sequenced from one sample in a study of T cell repertoires in cytomegalovirus infection. TCRdb independently ran MiXCR on the reads; one entry per CDR3 protein. This table has approximately 730,000 distinct CDR3 sequences, just under 30% appearing once. Their antigen targets remain unknown. The sample in question was cultured CD8+ T cells from PBMCs, obtained from culture after CMV antigen stimulation. These receptor sequences come from a human donor in good health (CMV status not recorded). Some clones in this sample may be carry-over from other donors' samples.

This clonotype has only a few counts. This sequence joins TRBV4-1 and TRBJ1-5; possible D gene TRBD1, 5 bases. The CDR3 is 14 amino acids. The germline V gene has CDR1 MGHRA and CDR2 YSYEKL. Trimming left V 3 bases short and J 2 bases short, with 8 bases between. In DNA form, the CDR3 reads TGCGCCAGCAGCCAGGGACCCGGCAATCAGCCCCAGCATTTT. Its protein is CASSQGPGNQPQHF.

This clonotype was seen a handful of times. The rearrangement links TRBV3-1 to TRBJ2-7, with 8 bases that match TRBD2. The germline V gene encodes CDR1 LGHDT and CDR2 YNNKEL (reference sequence). The CDR3 extends over 17 amino acids. V lost 0 bases, J lost 2 bases, and 9 bases stayed unmatched. Here the CDR3 reads CASSQDWFTSGAYEQYF. As DNA, the CDR3 is TGTGCCAGCAGCCAAGATTGGTTTACTAGCGGCGCCTACGAGCAGTACTTC.

This clonotype has just a few counts. The CDR3 DNA sequence: TGTGCCAGCAGCGCCGGACAAGCGTTCGGCTACACCTTC. The encoded protein is CASSAGQAFGYTF. The V call is TRBV27, the J call TRBJ1-2; D possibly corresponds to TRBD1 (5 bases). Germline V gene lookup returns CDR1 MNHEY and CDR2 SMNVEV (reference sequence). V lost 6 bases and J 8 bases, leaving 16 bases between the germline ends. CDR3 length equals 13 residues.

This clonotype was seen more than once but under ten times. The rearrangement uses TRBV20-1 and TRBJ2-6, with D perhaps matching TRBD1 (6 bases). Per the germline V gene, CDR1 is DFQATT and CDR2 is SNEGSKA (reference sequence). V was trimmed by 6 bases and J by 0 bases, leaving 21 bases between them. The CDR3 contains 18 residues. The CDR3 DNA follows: TGCAGTGCCCGACAGGATTGGCTTCAAAGCTCTGGGGCCAACGTCCTGACTTTC. This encodes CSARQDWLQSSGANVLTF.

The gene calls are TRBV24-1 and TRBJ2-1; D ambiguous. CDR1 is KGHDR and CDR2 is SFDVKD in the germline V gene. The length of the CDR3 is 16 residues. V was trimmed by 0 bases and J by 5 bases, leaving 13 bases between them. The CDR3 protein is CATSDLASSKDNEQFF. The CDR3 nucleotides are TGTGCCACCAGTGATTTGGCCAGCTCAAAGGACAATGAGCAGTTCTTC.

V and J are TRBV6-6 and TRBJ1-5; 8 bases agree with TRBD1. CDR1 is MNHNY, CDR2 SVGAGI, per germline (reference sequence). The V segment lost 6 bases and the J segment 7 bases; nucleotides outside the gene matches: 11. This CDR3 is 15 amino acids long. The CDR3 DNA reads TGTGCCAGCAGCCACACAGGGGGTCGCGGGCAGCCCCAGCATTTT. Encoded protein: CASSHTGGRGQPQHF.

This clonotype was observed a handful of times. The chain couples TRBV27 to TRBJ1-1; maybe TRBD1 (6 bases). Germline V CDR1 and CDR2: MNHEY, SMNVEV (reference sequence). The V end was cut by 5 bases, the J end by 0 bases, with 16 bases between. The CDR3 covers 16 residues. The CDR3 coding sequence is TGTGCCAGCAGTCCCACACAGGGATACATGAACACTGAAGCTTTCTTT. It yields the protein CASSPTQGYMNTEAFF.

The chain links TRBV27 to TRBJ1-4; 10 bases align to TRBD1. CDR3 length: 16 amino acids. The germline V gene encodes CDR1 MNHEY and CDR2 SMNVEV (reference sequence). V dropped 1 base and J dropped 8; count of bases not matched to a gene: 7. This CDR3 is CASSLLAGQGREKLFF. CDR3 coding DNA: TGTGCCAGCAGTTTATTGGCGGGACAGGGGAGGGAAAAACTGTTTTTT.

This chain connects TRBV7-9 to TRBJ1-1; possible D gene TRBD1, 6 bases. Germline V gives CDR1 SEHNR, CDR2 FQNEAQ (reference sequence). Trimming cost V 5 bases and J 8 bases, with 9 bases left between them. The CDR3 extends over 11 amino acids. This CDR3 reads CASSAGVEAFF. The DNA of the CDR3 is TGTGCCAGCAGCGCAGGGGTCGAAGCTTTCTTT.

The chain carries TRBV28 and TRBJ2-6, with D perhaps matching TRBD2 (8 bases). The CDR3 has 21 residues. The germline CDR1 and CDR2 sequences are MDHEN and SYDVKM. Deletions cut 6 bases from V and 0 bases from J, with 27 bases between. CDR3 amino acids: CASSLVVGRGQRSSGANVLTF. The DNA for the CDR3 is TGTGCCAGCAGCTTGGTTGTCGGGAGGGGGCAGAGGAGCTCTGGGGCCAACGTCCTGACTTTC.

Regarding this clonotype: At one of its ends the junction is not consistent with the germline gene, which may arise from a read error. In DNA form, the CDR3 reads TGTGTCAGCAGCTTAGTGGGACAGCGAGCTAACTATGGCTACACCTTC. Translation: CVSSLVGQRANYGYTF. The V and J genes are TRBV7-4 and TRBJ1-2; 7 bases align to TRBD1. Germline values: CDR1 SGHVT, CDR2 SQSDAQ. The CDR3 consists of 16 residues.

This clonotype was found many times. V and J are TRBV27 and TRBJ1-2, with a weak D call TRBD1 (6 bases). Trimming took off 2 bases at V and 5 bases at J, with 9 bases between the two ends. The CDR3 length is 13 residues. The germline V gene has CDR1 MNHEY and CDR2 SMNVEV (reference sequence). CDR3 nucleotides: TGTGCCAGCAGTTTACTCACAGGGTATGGCTACACCTTC. It specifies CASSLLTGYGYTF.

This chain links TRBV6-5 with TRBJ1-1; tentative D call: TRBD1 (5 bases). This CDR3 has 15 amino acids. CDR1 is MNHEY, CDR2 SVGAGI, per germline. With 2 bases removed from V and 1 base from J, the gap between germline ends came to 11 bases. The CDR3 nucleotides are TGTGCCAGCAGTTACGGCCGGGGCCCGAACACTGAAGCTTTCTTT. Protein product: CASSYGRGPNTEAFF.

In this sample, this clonotype turned up a few times. CDR3 residues: CASNRGGGPLLKETQYF. CDR3 DNA sequence: TGTGCCAGCAACCGAGGGGGGGGGCCGCTCTTAAAAGAGACCCAGTACTTC. This chain connects TRBV7-8 to TRBJ2-5; D might be TRBD2 (7 bases). The CDR3 contains 17 residues. Germline V gene sequence: CDR1 SGHVS, CDR2 FQNEAQ. Trimming removed 7 bases from V and 3 bases from J, with 24 bases in between.

The chain uses TRBV4-1 and TRBJ2-7; 9 nucleotides agree with TRBD1. Trimming removed 2 bases from V and 2 bases from J; junction bases left unmatched: 7. CDR1 is MGHRA, CDR2 YSYEKL, per germline. This CDR3 is 16 amino acids long. CDR3 bases: TGCGCCAGCAGCCAATATCCGGGACAGGGAACCTACGAGCAGTACTTC. As protein: CASSQYPGQGTYEQYF.

This chain uses TRBV6-1 with TRBJ1-1, with D tentatively TRBD1 (5 bases). This CDR3 contains 14 residues. Trimming took 6 bases from V and 2 from J, leaving 13 bases between them. In germline, CDR1 is MNHNS, CDR2 SASEGT. CDR3 coding DNA: TGTGCCAGCAGAGGGGTGCGACATAACACTGAAGCTTTCTTT. As protein: CASRGVRHNTEAFF.

The chain joins TRBV19 to TRBJ1-2, with D unclear. V shed 5 bases and J shed 0 bases, with 10 bases lying between them. CDR1 and CDR2 (germline): LNHDA, SQIVND (reference sequence). The CDR3 is made up of 14 amino acids. The CDR3 region is CASSSTASNYGYTF. The CDR3 bases are TGTGCCAGTAGTTCTACAGCATCTAACTATGGCTACACCTTC. The whole variable domain, remainder taken from reference TRBV19 and TRBJ1-2, is DGGITQSPKYLFRKEGQNVTLSCEQNLNHDAMYWYRQDPGQGLRLIYYSQIVNDFQKGDIAEGYSVSREKKESFPLTVTSAQKNPTAFYLCASSSTASNYGYTFGSGTRLTVV.

The chain is built from TRBV9 and TRBJ2-3, with 8 bases that match TRBD1. The CDR3 covers 15 residues. The V gene's germline CDR1 is SGDLS and CDR2 YYNGEE. V lost 0 bases, J lost 5 bases, and 5 bases stayed unmatched. CDR3 nucleotide sequence: TGTGCCAGCAGCGTAGTGGACAGGGCAGGAGATACGCAGTATTTT. Protein: CASSVVDRAGDTQYF.

The table lists this clonotype with a count of one. The chain combines TRBV7-6 with TRBJ1-1; TRBD1 matches at 8 bases. Germline CDR1 reads SGHVS; CDR2 reads FNYEAQ. After removal of 4 bases from V and 7 bases from J, the junction contained 11 bases not matched to a gene. There are 15 residues in the CDR3. The CDR3: CASSSLRTGSVEAFF. The DNA for the CDR3 is TGTGCCAGCAGCTCCCTCAGGACAGGGAGTGTTGAAGCTTTCTTT.

This clonotype occurred a few times. The V and J genes are TRBV9 and TRBJ2-5; TRBD1 agrees at 8 bases. The CDR3 runs to 14 residues. Germline V lookup: CDR1 SGDLS, CDR2 YYNGEE. The trim removed 2 bases at V and 5 bases at J, leaving 5 bases unmatched. In DNA, the CDR3 is TGTGCCAGCAGCGTCCAGGGGGCTGAGGAGACCCAGTACTTC. Its translation is CASSVQGAEETQYF.

The genes are TRBV12-5 and TRBJ2-1; TRBD2 matches at 9 bases. This CDR3 spans 16 amino acids. Trimming at V came to 3 bases and at J to 8 bases, leaving 11 bases not matched to a gene. Germline values: CDR1 LGHNT, CDR2 FRNRAP. CDR3 in amino acids: CASGFLTKIAGDEQFF. The CDR3 coding sequence is TGTGCTAGTGGTTTCCTTACAAAGATAGCGGGGGATGAGCAGTTCTTC.

The chain links TRBV12-5 to TRBJ2-1, with TRBD2 as a possible D gene (6 bases). The CDR3 runs to 18 residues. Germline CDR1 and CDR2: LGHNT and FRNRAP. Trimming took 3 bases from V and 7 from J, leaving 25 bases between them. The CDR3 here is CASGFPIAGTENRNEQFF. The CDR3 DNA sequence: TGTGCTAGTGGTTTTCCCATTGCGGGGACCGAAAATAGGAATGAGCAGTTCTTC.

This clonotype came up a few times. The rearrangement uses TRBV19 and TRBJ2-1, with D uncertain. This CDR3 comprises 15 residues. The germline CDR1 and CDR2 sequences are LNHDA and SQIVND (reference sequence). Trimming removed 3 bases from V and 0 bases from J, with 9 bases in between. CDR3 sequence (DNA): TGTGCCAGTAGTATTCAGGTCAGCTCCTACAATGAGCAGTTCTTC. It encodes CASSIQVSSYNEQFF. The whole variable domain, remainder taken from reference TRBV19 and TRBJ2-1, is DGGITQSPKYLFRKEGQNVTLSCEQNLNHDAMYWYRQDPGQGLRLIYYSQIVNDFQKGDIAEGYSVSREKKESFPLTVTSAQKNPTAFYLCASSIQVSSYNEQFFGPGTRLTVL.

The rearrangement links TRBV10-3 to TRBJ2-1; possibly TRBD1 or TRBD2 for D (6 bases each). Trimming pared 0 bases from V and 8 bases from J, leaving 14 bases between. The CDR3 spans 15 residues. CDR1 is ENHRY, CDR2 SYGVKD, per germline. CDR3 sequence reads: CAISESGGLGDEQFF. Here the CDR3 DNA reads TGTGCCATCAGTGAGTCAGGGGGACTGGGTGATGAGCAGTTCTTC.

The chain employs TRBV9 and TRBJ2-3; D call uncertain. This CDR3 contains 15 residues. Germline assignment: CDR1 SGDLS and CDR2 YYNGEE. Trimming cost V 5 bases and J 6 bases, with 19 bases left between them. The CDR3 sequence: CASSGLFPESDTQYF. CDR3 nucleotide sequence: TGTGCCAGCAGTGGGCTTTTTCCTGAATCGGATACGCAGTATTTT.